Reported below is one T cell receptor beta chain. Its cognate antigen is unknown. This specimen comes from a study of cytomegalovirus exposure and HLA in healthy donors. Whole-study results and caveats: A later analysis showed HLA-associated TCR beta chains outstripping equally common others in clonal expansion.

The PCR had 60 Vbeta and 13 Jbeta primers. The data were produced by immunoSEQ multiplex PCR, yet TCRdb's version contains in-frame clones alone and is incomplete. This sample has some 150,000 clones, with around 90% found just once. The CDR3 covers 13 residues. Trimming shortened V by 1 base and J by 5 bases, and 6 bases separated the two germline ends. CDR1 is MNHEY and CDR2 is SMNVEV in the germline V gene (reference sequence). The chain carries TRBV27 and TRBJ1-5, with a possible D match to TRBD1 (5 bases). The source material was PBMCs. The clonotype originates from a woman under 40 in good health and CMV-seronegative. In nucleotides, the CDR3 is TGTGCCAGCAGTTTATTCAGGGATCAGCCCCAGCATTTT. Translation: CASSLFRDQPQHF.